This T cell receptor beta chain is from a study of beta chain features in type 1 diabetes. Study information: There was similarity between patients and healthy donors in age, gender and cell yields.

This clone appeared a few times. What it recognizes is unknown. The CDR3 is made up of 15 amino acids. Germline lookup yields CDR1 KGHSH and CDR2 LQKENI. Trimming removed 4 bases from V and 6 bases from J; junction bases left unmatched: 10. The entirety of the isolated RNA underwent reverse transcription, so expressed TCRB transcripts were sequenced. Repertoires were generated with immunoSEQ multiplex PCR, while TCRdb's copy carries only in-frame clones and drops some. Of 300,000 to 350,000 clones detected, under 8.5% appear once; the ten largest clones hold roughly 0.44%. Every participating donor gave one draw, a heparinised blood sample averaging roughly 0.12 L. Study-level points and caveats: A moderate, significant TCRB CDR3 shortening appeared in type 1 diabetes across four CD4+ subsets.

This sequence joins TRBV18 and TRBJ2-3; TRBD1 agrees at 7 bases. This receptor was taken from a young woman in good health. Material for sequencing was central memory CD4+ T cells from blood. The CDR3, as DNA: TGTGCCAGCTCACGGGCCGTCGGGACAGCGGATACGCAGTATTTT. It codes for CASSRAVGTADTQYF.